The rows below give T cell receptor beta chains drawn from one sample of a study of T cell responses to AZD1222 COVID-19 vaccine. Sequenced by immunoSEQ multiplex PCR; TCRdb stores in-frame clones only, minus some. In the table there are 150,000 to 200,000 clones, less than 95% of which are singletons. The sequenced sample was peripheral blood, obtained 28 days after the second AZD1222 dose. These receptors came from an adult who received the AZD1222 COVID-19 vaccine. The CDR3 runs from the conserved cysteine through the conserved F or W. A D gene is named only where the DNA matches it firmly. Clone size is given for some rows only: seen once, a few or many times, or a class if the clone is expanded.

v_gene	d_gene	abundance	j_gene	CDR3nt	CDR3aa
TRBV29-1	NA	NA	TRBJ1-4	TGCAGCGTGGGGTTACTCGCTAATGAAAAACTGTTTTTT	CSVGLLANEKLFF
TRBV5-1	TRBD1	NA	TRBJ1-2	TGCGCCAGCAGCTTGGAAGGACAGGGGGCGCCTGGCTACACCTTC	CASSLEGQGAPGYTF
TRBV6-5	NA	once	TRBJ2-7	TGTGCCAGCAGTTTATTCCGGGACTCGGCGGGCTACGAGCAGTACTTC	CASSLFRDSAGYEQYF
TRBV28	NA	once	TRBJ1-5	TGTGCCAGCCGGGACACCTATAGCAATCAGCCCCAGCATTTT	CASRDTYSNQPQHF
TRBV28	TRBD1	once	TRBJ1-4	TGTGCCAGCAGTGCCCCAGGGGGCTCAGATGAAAAACTGTTTTTT	CASSAPGGSDEKLFF
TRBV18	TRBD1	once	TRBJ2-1	TGTGCCAGCTCACCGGGACAGGCGATCTACAATGAGCAGTTCTTC	CASSPGQAIYNEQFF
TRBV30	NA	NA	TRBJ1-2	TGTGCCTGGATCCGGGAGGTCTATGGCTACACCTTC	CAWIREVYGYTF
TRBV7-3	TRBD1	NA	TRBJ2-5	TGTGCCAGCAGCTCCTTGGGACAGCCCCAAGAGACCCAGTACTTC	CASSSLGQPQETQYF
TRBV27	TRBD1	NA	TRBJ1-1	TGTGCCAGCAGTTTATTAACGGGACAGGGGGCTACTGAAGCTTTCTTT	CASSLLTGQGATEAFF
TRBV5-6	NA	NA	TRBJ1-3	TGTGCCAGCAGGGGGACGCTAGGGGCTGGAAACACCATATATTTT	CASRGTLGAGNTIYF
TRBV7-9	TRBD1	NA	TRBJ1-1	TGTGCCAGCAGCTCCAGGACAGGGAAGAACACTGAAGCTTTCTTT	CASSSRTGKNTEAFF